This T cell receptor beta chain was recovered during a study of T-cell memory formation after mild COVID-19. TCRdb passed the 5' RACE reads through MiXCR, listing each CDR3 protein once. The sample consists of hundreds of thousands of distinct CDR3 sequences, 15% to 20% of them appearing once. This clonotype showed up just a few times. Its antigen is as yet unknown. V lost 6 bases, J lost 4 bases, and 15 bases lay in between. The CDR3 covers 13 residues. In germline, CDR1 is DFQATT, CDR2 SNEGSKA (reference sequence). Study-wide findings and caveats: Some responding clones appeared in pre-infection memory, suggesting cross-reactive memory joined.

Sample: PBMCs or a T cell subset sorted from them (not recorded which). The receptor comes from a man aged 18 to 30 who had mild COVID-19 (a few samples of this study predate the infection). Cell type and time point are not known. This chain connects TRBV20-1 to TRBJ1-2; D perhaps matches TRBD1 (5 bases). In nucleotides, the CDR3 is TGCAGTGCCAACCGGGACGGAACCTATGGCTACACCTTC. This encodes CSANRDGTYGYTF.